Shown below are 30 T cell receptor beta chains from a single sample sequenced in a study of beta chain features in type 1 diabetes. Sequencing targeted expressed TCRB transcripts, as all isolated RNA had been reverse transcribed. Assay: immunoSEQ multiplex PCR; the TCRdb copy retains only in-frame clones and omits some. The data hold 15,000 to 19,000 clones, with roughly 44% observed a single time. Sequenced material: stem cell memory CD4+ T cells from blood. The origin of the receptors is a woman in her forties in good health.

This clone appeared a few times. The chain couples TRBV6-6 to TRBJ1-1; 9 bases map to TRBD1. The CDR3 runs 13 residues. The V gene end was trimmed by 8 bases and the J gene end by 9 bases; junction bases not matched to a gene: 10. Germline CDR1 reads MNHNY; CDR2 reads SVGAGI (reference sequence). The CDR3 loop reads CASAQGAQTKAFF. CDR3 DNA: TGTGCCAGCGCACAGGGGGCACAGACTAAAGCTTTCTTT.

The rearrangement uses TRBV11-2 and TRBJ1-4; D is undetermined. The CDR3 is 13 residues long. Trimming shortened V by 3 bases and J by 4 bases, and 6 bases separated the two germline ends. CDR1 SGHAT and CDR2 FQNNGV come from the germline V gene. CDR3 DNA sequence: TGTGCCAGCAGCTTCGAGCTTAATGAAAAACTGTTTTTT. This gives the protein CASSFELNEKLFF.

V is TRBV11-2 and J is TRBJ2-3; no reliable D call. The CDR3 length is 16 residues. Germline loops: CDR1 SGHAT, CDR2 FQNNGV. Trimming pared 2 bases from V and 8 bases from J, leaving 20 bases between. CDR3 residues: CASSLLTRGVSLTQYF. CDR3 sequence (DNA): TGTGCCAGCAGCTTACTGACCCGCGGTGTTTCTCTTACGCAGTATTTT.

DNA for the CDR3: TGTGCCAGCAGTCTGCAGGGGCGTAGGGAGACCCAGTACTTC. Its protein product is CASSLQGRRETQYF. The chain carries TRBV2 and TRBJ2-5; perhaps TRBD1 as D (6 bases). Deletions cut 5 bases from V and 5 bases from J, with 15 bases between. CDR1 is SNHLY, CDR2 FYNNEI, per germline. This CDR3 contains 14 residues.

The V and J genes are TRBV19 and TRBJ1-5; D might be TRBD1 (5 bases). The CDR3 has 17 amino acids. Germline CDR1 and CDR2: LNHDA and SQIVND (reference sequence). The V end lost 5 bases, the J end lost 0 bases, and 17 bases lay between the germline ends. CDR3 protein: CASSPPPQGISNQPQHF. CDR3 DNA sequence: TGTGCCAGTAGTCCGCCCCCTCAGGGTATTAGCAATCAGCCCCAGCATTTT. The entire variable domain, with the rest obtained from reference TRBV19 and TRBJ1-5, is as follows: DGGITQSPKYLFRKEGQNVTLSCEQNLNHDAMYWYRQDPGQGLRLIYYSQIVNDFQKGDIAEGYSVSREKKESFPLTVTSAQKNPTAFYLCASSPPPQGISNQPQHFGDGTRLSIL.

The chain recombines TRBV7-9 with TRBJ1-1; D is unresolved. The CDR3 consists of 17 residues. Germline CDR1 and CDR2: SEHNR and FQNEAQ (reference sequence). The V and J ends lost 2 bases and 0 bases respectively, with 16 bases between them. CDR3 in DNA: TGTGCCAGCAGCTTAACGGCTGGACTACTAATGAACACTGAAGCTTTCTTT. Residues: CASSLTAGLLMNTEAFF.

V usage is TRBV5-1 and J usage is TRBJ2-5; weak D call: TRBD2 (6 bases). Germline-derived CDR1 and CDR2 are SGHRS and YFSETQ. This CDR3 has 15 amino acids. V lost 2 bases, J lost 3 bases, and 14 bases lay in between. CDR3 bases: TGCGCCAGCAGCTTCTTGGGTAGCGGTGAAGAGACCCAGTACTTC. Amino acids: CASSFLGSGEETQYF. The full variable domain, completed using reference TRBV5-1 and TRBJ2-5, is KAGVTQTPRYLIKTRGQQVTLSCSPISGHRSVSWYQQTPGQGLQFLFEYFSETQRNKGNFPGRFSGRQFSNSRSEMNVSTLELGDSALYLCASSFLGSGEETQYFGPGTRLLVL.

The rearrangement joins TRBV6-6 to TRBJ1-1, with D perhaps TRBD1 (6 bases). This CDR3 comprises 14 residues. Looked up from germline, CDR1 is MNHNY and CDR2 is SVGAGI (reference sequence). The V gene lost 0 bases and the J gene lost 8 bases, with 13 bases spanning the gap. The CDR3 spells CASSYSGAREEAFF. The CDR3 DNA is TGTGCCAGCAGTTACTCGGGGGCGAGAGAGGAAGCTTTCTTT.

The chain recombines TRBV19 with TRBJ2-5, with D perhaps matching TRBD2 (5 bases). The J call may be mistaken, given a closer DNA end match to TRBJ2-7. The CDR3 has 11 residues. Germline V gene sequence: CDR1 LNHDA, CDR2 SQIVND (reference sequence). CDR3 DNA: TGTACGCGGGCTAGCTCCTACGAGCAGTACTTC. It codes for CTRASSYEQYF.

The chain couples TRBV5-1 to TRBJ1-4, with D perhaps TRBD1 (5 bases). The length of the CDR3 is 14 residues. Per the germline V gene, CDR1 is SGHRS and CDR2 is YFSETQ. V gave up 0 bases and J gave up 12 bases, with 15 bases separating them. The CDR3 here is CASSLGTPVMELFF. CDR3 bases: TGCGCCAGCAGCTTGGGGACACCAGTGATGGAACTGTTTTTT.

The chain combines TRBV2 with TRBJ1-2, with 7 bases lining up with TRBD1. Germline V gene data show CDR1 as SNHLY and CDR2 as FYNNEI. With V trimmed by 3 bases and J by 7 bases, 5 bases remained unmatched. The CDR3 runs to 13 residues. The CDR3, as DNA: TGTGCCAGCAGTGACACCCCAGGGGGTGGCTACACCTTC. It codes for CASSDTPGGGYTF. Supplemented by reference TRBV2 and TRBJ1-2, the full variable domain reads EPEVTQTPSHQVTQMGQEVILRCVPISNHLYFYWYRQILGQKVEFLVSFYNNEISEKSEIFDDQFSVERPDGSNFTLKIRSTKLEDSAMYFCASSDTPGGGYTFGSGTRLTVV.

This clone was counted only a few times. V is TRBV7-9 and J is TRBJ2-1; 9 bases are a match to TRBD2. The germline CDR1 and CDR2 sequences are SEHNR and FQNEAQ (reference sequence). This CDR3 has 15 residues. Trimming at V came to 3 bases and at J to 5 bases, leaving 5 bases not matched to a gene. The CDR3 coding sequence is TGTGCCAGCAGCTTGCAGCGGGGGGTCGACAATGAGCAGTTCTTC. Its protein product is CASSLQRGVDNEQFF.

This clone was observed a handful of times. The rearrangement links TRBV6-4 to TRBJ2-1; TRBD1 is a possible D gene (6 bases). Deletions cut 5 bases from V and 0 bases from J, with 11 bases between. In germline, CDR1 is MRHNA, CDR2 SNTAGT. The CDR3 runs 15 residues. The CDR3 nucleotides are TGTGCCAGCAGTACAGGGCTTAGCTCCTACAATGAGCAGTTCTTC. Translating gives CASSTGLSSYNEQFF.

This clone was counted only a few times. The chain employs TRBV4-2 and TRBJ1-2, with D maybe TRBD1 (5 bases). The CDR3 has 18 residues. CDR1 is LGHNA and CDR2 is YNFKEQ in the germline V gene. V was shortened by 0 bases and J by 1 base, with 18 bases between the two germline ends. The CDR3 bases are TGTGCCAGCAGCCAAGATCGACCGGGTAGACAGAGTAACTATGGCTACACCTTC. Translated: CASSQDRPGRQSNYGYTF.

This chain joins TRBV6-6 and TRBJ2-3, with 7 bases lining up with TRBD1. This CDR3 region has 14 residues. Germline V gives CDR1 MNHNY, CDR2 SVGAGI (reference sequence). J lost 2 bases, V lost 6 bases, and 5 bases had no gene match. The CDR3 reads CASSPQGPTDTQYF. In nucleotides, the CDR3 is TGTGCCAGCAGCCCACAGGGGCCCACAGATACGCAGTATTTT.

V is TRBV2 and J is TRBJ1-6; D gene unclear. This CDR3 contains 14 residues. Germline CDR1 reads SNHLY; CDR2 reads FYNNEI. The V end lost 7 bases, the J end lost 4 bases, and 11 bases lay between the germline ends. The CDR3 is CASKQPYYNSPLHF. The CDR3 DNA reads TGTGCCAGCAAACAGCCGTATTATAATTCACCCCTCCACTTT. The full variable domain, completed using reference TRBV2 and TRBJ1-6, is EPEVTQTPSHQVTQMGQEVILRCVPISNHLYFYWYRQILGQKVEFLVSFYNNEISEKSEIFDDQFSVERPDGSNFTLKIRSTKLEDSAMYFCASKQPYYNSPLHFGNGTRLTVT.

The chain joins TRBV18 to TRBJ1-5; D not resolved. The CDR3 extends over 15 amino acids. The V end was cut by 5 bases, the J end by 2 bases, with 13 bases between. From germline, CDR1 is KGHSH and CDR2 LQKENI. The CDR3 loop is CASSSTPEGNQPQHF. As DNA, the CDR3 is TGTGCCAGCTCATCTACGCCCGAAGGCAATCAGCCCCAGCATTTT. Looking up the rest from reference TRBV18 and TRBJ1-5 gives the full variable domain: NAGVMQNPRHLVRRRGQEARLRCSPMKGHSHVYWYRQLPEEGLKFMVYLQKENIIDESGMPKERFSAEFPKEGPSILRIQQVVRGDSAAYFCASSSTPEGNQPQHFGDGTRLSIL.

This clone was counted between two and nine times. CDR3 nucleotide sequence: TGTGCCAGCAGCTTGCCCGGACAGGGACTTGGAGGCTACACCTTC. This encodes CASSLPGQGLGGYTF. J is TRBJ1-2 and V is TRBV5-4; TRBD1 matches at 8 bases. CDR1 SGHNT and CDR2 YYREEE come from the germline V gene (reference sequence). With 1 base clipped from V and 8 bases from J, the junction kept 10 bases outside the gene matches. This CDR3 is 15 amino acids long.

The chain is built from TRBV7-2 and TRBJ2-1, with 7 bases matching TRBD1. With V trimmed by 0 bases and J by 0 bases, 8 bases remained unmatched. The germline V gene encodes CDR1 SGHTA and CDR2 FQGNSA. The CDR3 is 18 amino acids. The chain's CDR3 is CASSLAPHDRVSYNEQFF. The DNA of the CDR3 is TGTGCCAGCAGCTTAGCCCCACACGACAGGGTCTCCTACAATGAGCAGTTCTTC.

The chain uses TRBV5-1 and TRBJ2-7; TRBD1 is a possible D gene (6 bases). V was cut by 4 bases and J by 0 bases, with 14 bases left in between. CDR1 and CDR2 (germline): SGHRS, YFSETQ. The CDR3 sequence is 15 residues long. The DNA for the CDR3 is TGCGCCAGCAGCATGATGACAGGAAGCTCCTACGAGCAGTACTTC. It specifies CASSMMTGSSYEQYF. The full variable domain, rest sourced from reference TRBV5-1 and TRBJ2-7, is KAGVTQTPRYLIKTRGQQVTLSCSPISGHRSVSWYQQTPGQGLQFLFEYFSETQRNKGNFPGRFSGRQFSNSRSEMNVSTLELGDSALYLCASSMMTGSSYEQYFGPGTRLTVT.

This chain connects TRBV7-9 to TRBJ2-5; TRBD1 matches 7 bases. The last part of the DNA fits TRBJ2-7 better; the J call may be wrong. Germline V CDR1 and CDR2: SEHNR, FQNEAQ (reference sequence). The CDR3 runs to 13 residues. This CDR3 reads CASSFAGGYEQYF. The CDR3 bases are TGTGCCAGCAGCTTCGCAGGGGGCTACGAGCAGTACTTC.

This clone turned up a few times. The chain combines TRBV4-2 with TRBJ2-2, with 16 bases identical to TRBD2. Per the germline V gene, CDR1 is LGHNA and CDR2 is YNFKEQ. The CDR3 covers 18 residues. Unmatched junction bases numbered 8, after V lost 5 bases and J lost 5 bases. CDR3 coding DNA: TGTGCCAGCAGCTCCGGGACTAGCGGGGGGGCTGGGACCGGGGAGCTGTTTTTT. Translation: CASSSGTSGGAGTGELFF.

This clone was observed a handful of times. V is TRBV5-1 and J is TRBJ1-4, with 7 bases identical to TRBD1. CDR1 SGHRS and CDR2 YFSETQ come from the germline V gene. The CDR3 length is 17 residues. Losses at the gene ends were 3 bases for V and 0 bases for J; bases not matched to a gene: 8. DNA for the CDR3: TGCGCCAGCAGCTGGCAGGGGGGACCTACAACTAATGAAAAACTGTTTTTT. It translates to CASSWQGGPTTNEKLFF.

The sample holds a few counts of this clone. The V call is TRBV4-1, the J call TRBJ2-7; 15 nucleotides align to TRBD2. The CDR3 is 17 amino acids. V dropped 4 bases and J dropped 2; count of bases not matched to a gene: 6. Germline-derived CDR1 and CDR2 are MGHRA and YSYEKL. The CDR3 nucleotides are TGCGCCAGCAGCCGTGGGACTAGCGGGGGGTCAACCTACGAGCAGTACTTC. The encoded protein is CASSRGTSGGSTYEQYF.

The chain is built from TRBV4-3 and TRBJ2-5, with 9 positions matching TRBD2. Germline V lookup: CDR1 LGHNA, CDR2 YSLEER. V shed 4 bases and J 5 bases; nucleotides not matched to a gene: 11. The CDR3 sequence is 16 residues long. The CDR3 DNA sequence: TGCGCCAGCAGCCCCCTCGCGGGGGGGACTTGGGAGACCCAGTACTTC. Its protein is CASSPLAGGTWETQYF.

This chain joins TRBV6-1 and TRBJ2-1; 7 bases align to TRBD2. Trimming took 0 bases from V and 4 from J; bases not matched to a gene: 6. The germline CDR1 and CDR2 sequences are MNHNS and SASEGT. CDR3 length: 16 residues. Here the CDR3 reads CASSEASSGAYNEQFF. CDR3 nucleotide sequence: TGTGCCAGCAGTGAAGCAAGCAGCGGGGCTTACAATGAGCAGTTCTTC.

V usage is TRBV29-1 and J usage is TRBJ1-4; the D is unclear. The germline V gene has CDR1 SQVTM and CDR2 ANQGSEA. CDR3 size: 14 residues. Trimming cost V 5 bases and J 0 bases, with 10 bases left between them. The CDR3 here is CSVPGSATNEKLFF. CDR3 nucleotide sequence: TGCAGCGTTCCTGGGAGTGCAACTAATGAAAAACTGTTTTTT.

The rearrangement uses TRBV5-1 and TRBJ1-2; perhaps TRBD1 as D (5 bases). Per germline, CDR1 SGHRS and CDR2 YFSETQ. This CDR3 spans 18 amino acids. Trimming left V 1 base short and J 7 bases short, with 26 bases between. CDR3 DNA: TGCGCCAGCAGCTTGTTCAATCCCAGGGCAGGCCAGGCGGTTGGCTACACCTTC. Translated: CASSLFNPRAGQAVGYTF.

This clone has only a few counts. The genes are TRBV18 and TRBJ1-2; TRBD1 matches at 12 bases. CDR3 length: 15 residues. Trimming cost V 3 bases and J 6 bases; bases outside gene matches: 5. Looked up from germline, CDR1 is KGHSH and CDR2 is LQKENI. The CDR3 loop reads CASSPGQGALDGYTF. The CDR3 DNA is TGTGCCAGCTCACCGGGACAGGGGGCGCTCGATGGCTACACCTTC.

V usage is TRBV5-1 and J usage is TRBJ2-1; TRBD2 aligns across 10 bases. V shed 6 bases, J shed 7 bases, and the junction held 7 bases outside the gene matches. This CDR3 spans 14 amino acids. Germline V gives CDR1 SGHRS, CDR2 YFSETQ. CDR3: CASNLAGEANEQFF. The CDR3 DNA follows: TGCGCCAGCAATCTAGCGGGGGAAGCGAATGAGCAGTTCTTC.